This T cell receptor beta chain was captured in a study of CD8 T cells in cerebrospinal fluid in Alzheimer's disease (dated by TCRdb to 2018 to 2021). For the wider study: To assess CSF T cell clonal expansion, the study used two single-cell approaches: plate-based nested PCR sequencing and droplet-based sequencing. The droplet-based CSF analysis comparing patients with controls included ten or so healthy controls (roughly 11,000 cells) and ten or so patients with MCI or Alzheimer's disease (about 10,000 cells). Whether clonally expanded T cells were present in cerebrospinal fluid from healthy elderly individuals and from patients with neurodegenerative disease was tested. CSF gene-expression analysis, which included Parkinson's disease patients, covered 20 to 30 samples in total. The paper as a whole reports these results and caveats: In pooled data, a highly expanded clone (at least 3% of TCRs) occurred in 1 of 10 healthy subjects versus 4 of 6 Alzheimer's patients. Only samples with detectable clones (roughly eleven healthy, 5 MCI, 5 AD, 6 PD) were included in the overall clonality comparison. The authors cautioned that detecting EBV-specific TCRs in CSF does not establish a causal link between EBV and Alzheimer's disease. The EBV-specific clones were neither the most highly expanded clones nor enriched among patients. Compared with controls, patients with MCI or Alzheimer's disease had a higher percentage of their CSF TCRs made up by the single largest clone.

Because antigen-specific T cells had previously been reported in Parkinson's disease blood, the researchers used Parkinson's disease patients as a neurodegenerative disease comparison group. All participants were free of acute infectious disease and in good physical condition. Biomarkers including neurofilament, amyloid-beta and tau were used to confirm neurodegeneration in the patients. A live/dead marker was used to sort live CSF cells for droplet-based sequencing. To pellet immune cells, CSF obtained by lumbar puncture was centrifuged at 300g. Each CSF sample was examined for red blood cells, and any sample with blood contamination was excluded. CSF cells were cryopreserved in freezing medium, frozen overnight at -80 degrees C, and subsequently stored in liquid nitrogen. Before analysis, CSF samples were kept in storage for less than six months. Libraries were built with 10x single-cell sequencing. CSF cells were profiled with 10X Genomics single-cell V(D)J and 5' gene-expression libraries. An Illumina NextSeq550 was used to sequence CSF single-cell TCR libraries. The authors' pipeline ran thus. V(D)J reads were aligned to the vdj-GRCh38 alts ensemble 2.0.0 reference and processed with the Cell Ranger vdj pipeline. Cell barcodes sharing the same set of productive CDR3 nucleotide sequences were defined as clonotypes. Clonotype information was added to Seurat v3.0 gene-expression metadata to link clonality with transcriptional profiles. CSF cells with more than 1,800 genes, more than 7,500 UMIs or more than 10% mitochondrial reads were excluded. To find TCRs with known antigen specificity, CDR3-beta sequences were matched against VDJdb. Clone sharing was examined by network analysis using the R package qgraph, in which only TCRs with complete alpha and beta chains were included. TCRdb reprocessed the reads, and each CDR3 protein sequence is entered once, without DNA. TCRdb, not the authors, supplied the V and J calls. This sample's table contains about 820 distinct CDR3 sequences. The ten largest clones capture around 15% of the sample.

Frequency classes this clonotype as large (0.1 to 1%); no count is given. The target of this receptor is not known. The CDR3 contains 13 residues, cysteine and phenylalanine counted. No DNA is listed. According to the germline V gene, CDR1 reads SNHLY and CDR2 reads FYNNEI. This sequence uses TRBV2 and TRBJ2-5; TCRdb outputs TRBD1, but without DNA this stays unchecked. The sequence came from a human donor with Parkinson's disease. The sequenced material came from cerebrospinal fluid. The CDR3 corresponds to CARGGQGEETQYF. The entire variable domain, with the stretches around the CDR3 drawn from the reference TRBV2 and TRBJ2-5 proteins, is EPEVTQTPSHQVTQMGQEVILRCVPISNHLYFYWYRQILGQKVEFLVSFYNNEISEKSEIFDDQFSVERPDGSNFTLKIRSTKLEDSAMYFCARGGQGEETQYFGPGTRLLVL.